The 17 T cell receptor beta chains below come from one sample, sequenced in a study of blood T cell repertoires in COVID-19. Measured with immunoSEQ multiplex PCR; TCRdb has only the in-frame clones, and not every one. The table includes under 250,000 clones, about 80% detected once. Input material: peripheral blood. The receptors stem from an older woman with acute or convalescent COVID-19.

The chain carries TRBV4-2 and TRBJ2-5; the D gene is possibly TRBD1 (5 bases). The CDR3 totals 14 residues. The V end was cut by 1 base, the J end by 5 bases, with 11 bases between. Germline CDR1 LGHNA, CDR2 YNFKEQ. The CDR3: CASSQGQSSETQYF. DNA of the CDR3: TGTGCCAGCAGCCAAGGACAGTCTTCGGAGACCCAGTACTTC.

The rearrangement joins TRBV6-5 to TRBJ1-4; 7 bases match TRBD1. Germline assignment: CDR1 MNHEY and CDR2 SVGAGI. CDR3 size: 12 residues. Unmatched junction bases numbered 3, after V lost 6 bases and J lost 8 bases. The CDR3 coding sequence is TGTGCCAGCAGAAGGGGGCTGGAAAAACTGTTTTTT. Translated: CASRRGLEKLFF.

This clone has just one count. The V call is TRBV5-4, the J call TRBJ1-1, with 8 bases matching TRBD1. The junction had 4 bases not matched to a gene; V was cut back by 4 bases and J by 11 bases. The CDR3 is made up of 11 amino acids. Germline V CDR1 and CDR2: SGHNT, YYREEE (reference sequence). The CDR3 DNA is TGTGCCAGCAGCAAACAGGGGGTGGCTTTCTTT. This encodes CASSKQGVAFF.

The gene calls are TRBV27 and TRBJ1-1; perhaps TRBD1 as D (6 bases). The germline V gene has CDR1 MNHEY and CDR2 SMNVEV (reference sequence). CDR3 length: 14 residues. V was shortened by 5 bases and J by 1 base, with 11 bases between the two germline ends. The CDR3 DNA reads TGTGCCAGCAGTCTTCAGGGGTCGAACACTGAAGCTTTCTTT. It codes for CASSLQGSNTEAFF.

The rearrangement joins TRBV4-1 to TRBJ2-1, with D tentatively TRBD2 (6 bases). The CDR3 loop spans 16 amino acids. Germline lookup yields CDR1 MGHRA and CDR2 YSYEKL. V shed 3 bases and J shed 5 bases, with 17 bases lying between them. CDR3 amino acids: CASSHRGSGSNNEQFF. DNA of the CDR3: TGCGCCAGCAGCCACCGGGGTAGCGGAAGCAACAATGAGCAGTTCTTC.

This chain links TRBV2 with TRBJ1-5; D perhaps matches TRBD1 (5 bases). The germline V and J ends were trimmed by 5 bases and 7 bases, with 15 bases remaining between them. Germline assignment: CDR1 SNHLY and CDR2 FYNNEI. The CDR3 has 14 amino acids. The CDR3 nucleotides are TGTGCCAGCAGTTTAGACAGAGCGGGCCAGCCCCAGCATTTT. Encoded protein: CASSLDRAGQPQHF.

The J gene is TRBJ2-3, the V gene TRBV30; perhaps TRBD1 as D (6 bases). Germline V gene lookup returns CDR1 GTSNPN and CDR2 SVGIG (reference sequence). The V and J ends lost 2 bases and 3 bases respectively, with 12 bases between them. The length of the CDR3 is 14 residues. CDR3 sequence: CAWSYRVGTDTQYF. CDR3 DNA sequence: TGTGCCTGGAGTTACAGGGTAGGGACAGATACGCAGTATTTT. The full variable domain, in which reference TRBV30 and TRBJ2-3 provide the parts outside the CDR3, is SQTIHQWPATLVQPVGSPLSLECTVEGTSNPNLYWYRQAAGRGLQLLFYSVGIGQISSEVPQNLSASRPQDRQFILSSKKLLLSDSGFYLCAWSYRVGTDTQYFGPGTRLTVL.

The chain uses TRBV12-2 and TRBJ2-1; the listed D gene, TRBD2, was not tested against the DNA. TRBV12-2 is flagged as a pseudogene. The CDR3 totals 19 residues. This CDR3 reads CASRLGLAGGLAAYNEQFF. DNA for the CDR3: TGTGCAAGTCGCTTGGGACTAGCGGGGGGCCTAGCCGCTTACAATGAGCAGTTCTTC.

The J gene is TRBJ1-4, the V gene TRBV27; 10 bases are shared with TRBD1. Unmatched junction bases numbered 2, after V lost 0 bases and J lost 7 bases. CDR1 MNHEY and CDR2 SMNVEV come from the germline V gene (reference sequence). The CDR3 runs 15 residues. The DNA of the CDR3 is TGTGCCAGCAGTTTATCGTGGGACAGGGGTGAAAAACTGTTTTTT. It encodes CASSLSWDRGEKLFF. Full variable domain (rest looked up from reference TRBV27 and TRBJ1-4): EAQVTQNPRYLITVTGKKLTVTCSQNMNHEYMSWYRQDPGLGLRQIYYSMNVEVTDKGDVPEGYKVSRKEKRNFPLILESPSPNQTSLYFCASSLSWDRGEKLFFGSGTQLSVL.

This clone occurred once. V and J are TRBV5-8 and TRBJ2-7; 10 bases are a match to TRBD2. Germline V gives CDR1 SGHTS, CDR2 YDEGEE. Losses at the gene ends were 4 bases for V and 3 bases for J; bases not matched to a gene: 7. This CDR3 is built from 15 residues. The CDR3 loop reads CASSPKRGGNYEQYF. The CDR3 DNA reads as TGTGCCAGCAGCCCCAAGCGGGGGGGGAACTACGAGCAGTACTTC.

The chain recombines TRBV15 with TRBJ2-1; 13 bases align to TRBD2. Per germline, CDR1 LNHNV and CDR2 YYDKDF (reference sequence). The V segment lost 5 bases and the J segment 7 bases; nucleotides outside the gene matches: 8. CDR3 length: 16 amino acids. The CDR3 loop reads CATSSRLAGGPNEQFF. CDR3 DNA: TGTGCCACCAGCTCCCGACTAGCGGGGGGTCCTAATGAGCAGTTCTTC.

The chain links TRBV5-1 to TRBJ2-5, with D perhaps TRBD2 (5 bases). Looked up from germline, CDR1 is SGHRS and CDR2 is YFSETQ. The CDR3 is 15 residues long. V was pared by 0 bases and J by 3 bases, with 12 bases between. CDR3 sequence: CASSLEAGRKETQYF. CDR3 sequence (DNA): TGCGCCAGCAGCTTGGAGGCTGGGAGAAAAGAGACCCAGTACTTC.

V is TRBV3-1 (or the pseudogene TRBV3-2) and J is TRBJ2-5, with 9 positions matching TRBD2. V shed 0 bases and J 5 bases; nucleotides not matched to a gene: 10. Germline lookup yields CDR1 LGHDT and CDR2 YNNKEL (reference sequence). The CDR3 consists of 17 residues. The CDR3 loop is CASSQDPLAGMVETQYF. In nucleotides, the CDR3 is TGTGCCAGCAGCCAAGATCCCCTAGCGGGGATGGTGGAGACCCAGTACTTC.

The chain carries TRBV2 and TRBJ2-5; no reliable D call. CDR3 length equals 14 residues. CDR1 is SNHLY and CDR2 is FYNNEI in the germline V gene. V lost 5 bases, J lost 4 bases, and 14 bases lay in between. The CDR3 loop is CASSLSRERETQYF. As DNA, the CDR3 is TGTGCCAGCAGTCTGAGTCGAGAGCGAGAGACCCAGTACTTC.

The table lists this clone with a count of one. CDR3 sequence: CASSQAAGQGAAFF. The CDR3 nucleotides are TGTGCCAGCAGCCAAGCGGCAGGTCAGGGTGCAGCTTTCTTT. The V call is TRBV3-1 (or the pseudogene TRBV3-2), the J call TRBJ1-1; D perhaps matches TRBD1 (5 bases). The CDR3 contains 14 residues. Germline loops: CDR1 LGHDT, CDR2 YNNKEL (reference sequence). Trimming left V 1 base short and J 10 bases short, with 16 bases between.

This clone was picked up one time. The chain has TRBV28 and TRBJ2-7; possibly TRBD1 for D (6 bases). The V end lost 4 bases, the J end lost 4 bases, and 14 bases lay between the germline ends. This CDR3 is built from 14 residues. Germline CDR1 MDHEN, CDR2 SYDVKM. CDR3 in amino acids: CASSSPGHRYEQYF. CDR3 nucleotides: TGTGCCAGCAGTTCACCGGGACACCGATACGAGCAGTACTTC.

CDR3 nucleotide sequence: TGTGCCTCTCGAGACAGGGTTCCCAATTCACCCCTCCACTTT. As protein: CASRDRVPNSPLHF. The chain recombines TRBV30 with TRBJ1-6; TRBD1 matches at 7 bases. V shed 7 bases, J shed 7 bases, and the junction held 10 bases outside the gene matches. The CDR3 totals 14 residues. The germline CDR1 and CDR2 sequences are GTSNPN and SVGIG (reference sequence).